This entry describes one TCR beta chain. TCRdb redid the calling of the 5' RACE reads with MiXCR, one entry per CDR3 protein. The sample has roughly 26,000 distinct CDR3 sequences, about 4% seen once. Unmatched junction bases numbered 10, after V lost 4 bases and J lost 4 bases. Germline V gene sequence: CDR1 MDHEN, CDR2 SYDVKM. The CDR3 loop spans 16 amino acids. The data belong to a study of early T cells in non-severe SARS-CoV-2 infection. This sequence originates from an adult who was a healthcare worker with PCR-confirmed SARS-CoV-2 infection or an uninfected control (not recorded which). The sample was whole blood. The rearrangement links TRBV28 to TRBJ2-5; 9 bases align to TRBD1. CDR3 nucleotide sequence: TGTGCCAGCAGTTCCTCCGGGACAGGGATGATAGAGACCCAGTACTTC. Amino acids: CASSSSGTGMIETQYF.